The rows below give T cell receptor beta chains drawn from one sample of a study of blood T cell repertoires in COVID-19. Here immunoSEQ multiplex PCR was the method, and the copy in TCRdb shows in-frame clones only, minus some. Seen here are about 150,000 clones, around nine tenths observed once, and the top ten hold 8.5% to 9.5%. Sample: peripheral blood. Receptor source: a woman between 45 and 60 years old with active or convalescent COVID-19. Both conserved end residues are part of each CDR3. Fields, in order: V gene, CDR3 protein.

v_gene: TRBV12-3/TRBV12-4; CDR3aa: CASSLAQGTEAFF
v_gene: TRBV5-1; CDR3aa: CASSDVGDRVNEQFF
v_gene: TRBV5-5; CDR3aa: CASSPLLAHLSTDTQYF
v_gene: TRBV12-3/TRBV12-4; CDR3aa: CASRLGVNTEAFF
v_gene: TRBV7-2; CDR3aa: CASSLAQGGRGAEAFF
v_gene: TRBV28; CDR3aa: CASSLSGSYQETQYF
v_gene: TRBV2; CDR3aa: CASSEDSPNQPQHF
v_gene: TRBV30; CDR3aa: CACAERANEKLFF
v_gene: TRBV28; CDR3aa: CASRGQGTYLYSYEQYF
v_gene: TRBV6-2/TRBV6-3; CDR3aa: CASSYSKTGRPYNEQFF
v_gene: TRBV4-3; CDR3aa: CASSQDRANYGYTF
v_gene: TRBV19; CDR3aa: CASSTTGGNTIYF
v_gene: TRBV5-4; CDR3aa: CASSLMSMSFPLGYTF
v_gene: TRBV30; CDR3aa: CAWSVPGSSYNSPLHF
v_gene: TRBV29-1; CDR3aa: CSVAGTGGTVPAYNEQFF
v_gene: TRBV19; CDR3aa: CASKKRESYNEQFF
v_gene: TRBV25-1; CDR3aa: CASRETGMNTEAFF
v_gene: TRBV2; CDR3aa: CASSTRQGVGELFF